This paragraph covers one TCR beta chain sequence. Its antigen is as yet unknown. Reverse transcription of 0.5 to 1 ug RNA was performed with random hexamers. TCR beta CDR3 was amplified by immunoSEQ covering 54 Vbeta and 13 Jbeta. TCRdb independently ran MiXCR on the immunoSEQ multiplex PCR reads; one entry per CDR3 protein. The data show approximately 180,000 distinct CDR3 sequences, roughly 92% seen once. V was cut by 3 bases and J by 8 bases, with 16 bases left in between. The germline V gene encodes CDR1 DFQATT and CDR2 SNEGSKA (reference sequence). The length of the CDR3 is 14 residues. The data stem from a study of CD8 T cells in Susac syndrome. Relapsing-remitting disease, either stable or active, was present in the treatment-naive patients who were the multiple sclerosis controls. TEMRA cells were FACS-enriched, while CD8+ and CD4+ T cells were negatively isolated. Regarding the study as a whole: As acknowledged by the study, its TCR sequencing and HLA analysis included a relatively small number of individuals.

The chain joins TRBV20-1 to TRBJ1-4, with D tentatively TRBD1 (6 bases). This sequence was found in a human donor with multiple sclerosis. The source material was CD4+ T cells from PBMCs. CDR3: CSARWPGTREKLFF. CDR3 nucleotides: TGCAGTGCTAGGTGGCCCGGGACACGGGAAAAACTGTTTTTT.